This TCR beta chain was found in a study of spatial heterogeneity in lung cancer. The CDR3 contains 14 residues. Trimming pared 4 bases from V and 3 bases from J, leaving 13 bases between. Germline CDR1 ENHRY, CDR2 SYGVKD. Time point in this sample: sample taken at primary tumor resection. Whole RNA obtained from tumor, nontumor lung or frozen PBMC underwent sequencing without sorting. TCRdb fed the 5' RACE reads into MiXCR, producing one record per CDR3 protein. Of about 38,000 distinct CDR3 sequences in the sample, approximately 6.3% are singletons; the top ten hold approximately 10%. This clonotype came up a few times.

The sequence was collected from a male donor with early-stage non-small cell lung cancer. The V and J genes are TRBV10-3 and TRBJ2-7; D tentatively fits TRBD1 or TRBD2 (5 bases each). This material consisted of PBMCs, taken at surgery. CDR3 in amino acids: CAISAGGTVYEQYF. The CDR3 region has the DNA TGTGCCATCAGTGCTGGGGGAACCGTCTACGAGCAGTACTTC.